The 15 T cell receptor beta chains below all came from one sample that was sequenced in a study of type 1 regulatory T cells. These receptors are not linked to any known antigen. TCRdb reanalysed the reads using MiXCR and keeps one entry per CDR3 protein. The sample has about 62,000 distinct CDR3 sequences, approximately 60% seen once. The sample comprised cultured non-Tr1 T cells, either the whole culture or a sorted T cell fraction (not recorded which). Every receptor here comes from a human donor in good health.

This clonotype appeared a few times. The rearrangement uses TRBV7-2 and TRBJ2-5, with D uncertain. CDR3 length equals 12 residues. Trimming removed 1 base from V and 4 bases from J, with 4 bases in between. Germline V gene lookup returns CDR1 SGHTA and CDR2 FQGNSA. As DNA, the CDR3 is TGTGCCAGCAGCTTAGTCCGAGAGACCCAGTACTTC. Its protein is CASSLVRETQYF.

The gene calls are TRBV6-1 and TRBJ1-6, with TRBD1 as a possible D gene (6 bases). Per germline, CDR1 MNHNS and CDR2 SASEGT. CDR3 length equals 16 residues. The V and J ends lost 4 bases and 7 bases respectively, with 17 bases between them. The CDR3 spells CASSGAGAPSNSPLHF. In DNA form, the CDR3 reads TGTGCCAGCAGTGGAGCAGGGGCCCCTTCGAATTCACCCCTCCACTTT.

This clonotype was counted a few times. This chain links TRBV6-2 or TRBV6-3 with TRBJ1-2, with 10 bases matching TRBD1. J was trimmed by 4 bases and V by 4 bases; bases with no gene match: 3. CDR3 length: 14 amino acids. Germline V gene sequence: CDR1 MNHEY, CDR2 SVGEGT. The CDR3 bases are TGTGCCAGCAGTTCAAGGACAGGGGGCTATGGCTACACCTTC. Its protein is CASSSRTGGYGYTF.

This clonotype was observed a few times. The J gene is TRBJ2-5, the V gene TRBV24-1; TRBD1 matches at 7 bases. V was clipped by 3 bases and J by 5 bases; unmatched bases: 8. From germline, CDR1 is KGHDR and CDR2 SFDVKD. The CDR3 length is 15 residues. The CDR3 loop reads CATSDPQGFQETQYF. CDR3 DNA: TGTGCCACCAGTGATCCACAGGGGTTTCAGGAGACCCAGTACTTC.

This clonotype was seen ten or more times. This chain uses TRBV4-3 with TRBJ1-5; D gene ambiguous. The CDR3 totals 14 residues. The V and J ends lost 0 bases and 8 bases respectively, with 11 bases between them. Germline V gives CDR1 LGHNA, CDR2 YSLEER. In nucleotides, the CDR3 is TGCGCCAGCAGCCAAGAGTGGGGAAGGAAGCCCCAGCATTTT. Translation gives CASSQEWGRKPQHF.

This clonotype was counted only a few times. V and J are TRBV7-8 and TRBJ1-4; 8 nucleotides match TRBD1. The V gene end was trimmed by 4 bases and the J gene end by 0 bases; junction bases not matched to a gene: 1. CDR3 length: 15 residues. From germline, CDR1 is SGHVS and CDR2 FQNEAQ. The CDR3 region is CASSWGQATNEKLFF. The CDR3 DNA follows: TGTGCCAGCAGCTGGGGACAGGCAACTAATGAAAAACTGTTTTTT.

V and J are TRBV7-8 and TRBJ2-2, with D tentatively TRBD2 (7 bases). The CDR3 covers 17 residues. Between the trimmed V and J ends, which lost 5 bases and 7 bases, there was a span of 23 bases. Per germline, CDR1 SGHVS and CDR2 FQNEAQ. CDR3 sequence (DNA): TGTGCCAGCAGCCCTCGTCCGGAGGGGGGGCTTGGCGGGGAGCTGTTTTTT. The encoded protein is CASSPRPEGGLGGELFF.

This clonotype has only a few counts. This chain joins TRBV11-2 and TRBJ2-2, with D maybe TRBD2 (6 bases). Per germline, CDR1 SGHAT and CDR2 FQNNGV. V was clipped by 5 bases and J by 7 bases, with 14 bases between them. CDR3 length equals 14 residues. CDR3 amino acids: CASSSYSGGGELFF. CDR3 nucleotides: TGTGCCAGCAGCAGCTATAGCGGCGGCGGGGAGCTGTTTTTT.

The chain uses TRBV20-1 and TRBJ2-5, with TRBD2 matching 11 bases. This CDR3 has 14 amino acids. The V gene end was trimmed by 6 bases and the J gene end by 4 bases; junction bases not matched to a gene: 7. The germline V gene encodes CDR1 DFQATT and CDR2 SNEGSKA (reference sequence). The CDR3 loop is CSAIAGGPPETQYF. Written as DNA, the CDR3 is TGCAGTGCCATAGCGGGAGGGCCGCCAGAGACCCAGTACTTC.

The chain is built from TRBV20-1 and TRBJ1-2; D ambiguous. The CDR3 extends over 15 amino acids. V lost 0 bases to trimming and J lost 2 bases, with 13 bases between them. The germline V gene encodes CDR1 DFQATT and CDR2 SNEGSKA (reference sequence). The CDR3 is CSARDSRTGNYGYTF. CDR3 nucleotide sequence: TGCAGTGCTAGAGATAGCCGGACCGGAAACTATGGCTACACCTTC.

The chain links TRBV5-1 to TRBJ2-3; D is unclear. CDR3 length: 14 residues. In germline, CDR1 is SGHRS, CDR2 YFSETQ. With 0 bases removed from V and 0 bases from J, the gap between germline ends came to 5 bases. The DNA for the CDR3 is TGCGCCAGCAGCTTGGAGGAGAGCACAGATACGCAGTATTTT. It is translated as CASSLEESTDTQYF. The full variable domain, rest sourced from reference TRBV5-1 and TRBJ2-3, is KAGVTQTPRYLIKTRGQQVTLSCSPISGHRSVSWYQQTPGQGLQFLFEYFSETQRNKGNFPGRFSGRQFSNSRSEMNVSTLELGDSALYLCASSLEESTDTQYFGPGTRLTVL.

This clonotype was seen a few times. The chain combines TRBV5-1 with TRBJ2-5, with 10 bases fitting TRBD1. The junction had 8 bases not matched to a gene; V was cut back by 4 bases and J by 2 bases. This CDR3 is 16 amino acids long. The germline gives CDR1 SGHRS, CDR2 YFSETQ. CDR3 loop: CASSLGQGIGQETQYF. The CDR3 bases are TGCGCCAGCAGCCTGGGACAGGGGATAGGGCAAGAGACCCAGTACTTC.

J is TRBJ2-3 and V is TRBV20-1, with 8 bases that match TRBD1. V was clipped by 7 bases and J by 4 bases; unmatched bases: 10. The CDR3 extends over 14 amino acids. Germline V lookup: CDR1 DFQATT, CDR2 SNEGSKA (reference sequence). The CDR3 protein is CSVTAGQVPDTQYF. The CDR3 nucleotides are TGCAGTGTCACGGCGGGACAGGTCCCAGATACGCAGTATTTT.

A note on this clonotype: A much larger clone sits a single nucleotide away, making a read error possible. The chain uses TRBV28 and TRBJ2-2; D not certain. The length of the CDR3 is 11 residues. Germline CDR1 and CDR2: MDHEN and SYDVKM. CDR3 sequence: CTSSLTGELFF. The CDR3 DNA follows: TGTACCAGCAGTTTGACCGGGGAGCTGTTTTTT.

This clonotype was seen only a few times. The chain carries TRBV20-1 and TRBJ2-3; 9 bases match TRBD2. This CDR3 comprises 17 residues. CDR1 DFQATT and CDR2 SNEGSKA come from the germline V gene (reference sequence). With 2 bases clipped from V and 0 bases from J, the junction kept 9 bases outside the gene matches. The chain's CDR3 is CSARMGGRGPSTDTQYF. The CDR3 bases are TGCAGTGCTAGAATGGGCGGGAGGGGCCCTAGCACAGATACGCAGTATTTT.